A single T cell receptor (beta chain) is shown here with its context. Its antigen is unidentified. Sequenced with the Oncomine TCR Beta short-read assay was DNA taken from cultured CD4+ T cells. MiXCR, run by TCRdb on the PCR reads, gives a single entry per CDR3 protein. This sample has fewer than 25,000 distinct CDR3 sequences; 30% to 40% occur once, and the top ten carry about 27%. This CDR3 comprises 13 residues. Between the trimmed V and J ends, which lost 6 bases and 0 bases, there was a span of 6 bases. Germline values: CDR1 SNHLY, CDR2 FYNNEI. This sample was taken from a study of vaccination and CD4 T cells after COVID-19. Study background: The makeup of the convalescents was six males and four females, two of them Hispanic. Post-COVID samples had a sampling time that fell a median around 100 days after diagnosis (range 35 to 161). Post-vaccination sampling time points for a few convalescent patients were day 14 and days 161 to 241. The study's findings and limits: Convalescent patients' vaccine-specific clones were spike mono-reactive in 304 of 307 cases.

The time point denotes: late sampling 161 to 241 days after vaccination in a few convalescent patients. Specified treatment: roughly ten-day PBMC culture with coronavirus spike peptide pools or control peptides (ViraFEST assay). This clonotype was obtained from a human donor who had recovered from COVID-19. The sequences come from CD4+ T cells from blood, cultured in vitro, collected about 7 months after SARS-CoV-2 vaccination. V is TRBV2 and J is TRBJ1-3; no reliable D call. CDR3 sequence (DNA): TGTGCCAGCAGAGAGAACTCTGGAAACACCATATATTTT. The encoded protein is CASRENSGNTIYF.